The clone carrying this TCR beta chain was counted between two and nine times. The data were taken from a study of patients and donors after allogeneic stem cell transplantation. Trimming took 2 bases from V and 3 from J; bases not matched to a gene: 6. Germline V CDR1 and CDR2: MNHEY, SMNVEV (reference sequence). The CDR3 length is 15 residues. TCRdb itself ran the RT-PCR reads through MiXCR, one entry per CDR3 protein. The sample has about a million distinct CDR3 sequences, around 17% seen once. Sequenced: blood, either unsorted or a sorted T cell fraction (not recorded which). This chain joins TRBV27 and TRBJ1-1; 7 bases agree with TRBD1. This receptor was identified in a human donor who was either an allogeneic HSCT recipient or a stem cell or donor lymphocyte infusion donor (not recorded which). It is not recorded whose cells these are; they may come from a transplant donor. As DNA, the CDR3 is TGTGCCAGCAGTTTAGGAGATACAGGGGACACTGAAGCTTTCTTT. It yields the protein CASSLGDTGDTEAFF.